The 32 T cell receptor beta chains listed next were all sequenced from one sample in a study of T cell responses to AZD1222 COVID-19 vaccine. Clones were sequenced by immunoSEQ multiplex PCR, and TCRdb holds only the in-frame ones, with some missing. Among tens of thousands of clones listed, about nine tenths were seen once. The sample was peripheral blood, taken on day 0 of AZD1222 vaccination. These receptors were obtained from an adult in good health.

J is TRBJ1-4 and V is TRBV10-3; 7 nucleotides align to TRBD1. Trimming removed 5 bases from V and 13 bases from J; junction bases left unmatched: 10. Germline CDR1 is ENHRY and CDR2 is SYGVKD. The CDR3 totals 13 residues. The CDR3 DNA reads as TGTGCCATCAGTCAAACCACAGGGGAGGGACTGTTTTTT. This encodes CAISQTTGEGLFF.

This clone was detected once. The chain uses TRBV19 and TRBJ2-7; possible D gene TRBD1, 6 bases. CDR3 length: 13 amino acids. Trimming pared 7 bases from V and 3 bases from J, leaving 13 bases between. Germline V CDR1 and CDR2: LNHDA, SQIVND (reference sequence). The CDR3 region has the DNA TGTGCCAGTAAATCCTCGGACAGCTACGAGCAGTACTTC. This codes for CASKSSDSYEQYF.

This chain connects TRBV5-1 to TRBJ1-6; the D gene is possibly TRBD1 (5 bases). Germline lookup yields CDR1 SGHRS and CDR2 YFSETQ. V lost 1 base, J lost 12 bases, and 8 bases lay in between. The CDR3 sequence is 12 residues long. The CDR3 spells CASSLQGGPLHF. CDR3 DNA sequence: TGCGCCAGCAGCTTGCAGGGAGGACCCCTCCACTTT.

The genes are TRBV5-1 and TRBJ1-2; no clear D gene. The CDR3 consists of 15 residues. V lost 0 bases and J lost 1, with 10 bases in between. In germline, CDR1 is SGHRS, CDR2 YFSETQ. The CDR3: CASSLGLGLNYGYTF. DNA for the CDR3: TGCGCCAGCAGCTTGGGGCTCGGACTTAACTATGGCTACACCTTC. Together with reference TRBV5-1 and TRBJ1-2, the CDR3 gives the full variable domain: KAGVTQTPRYLIKTRGQQVTLSCSPISGHRSVSWYQQTPGQGLQFLFEYFSETQRNKGNFPGRFSGRQFSNSRSEMNVSTLELGDSALYLCASSLGLGLNYGYTFGSGTRLTVV.

This sequence joins TRBV9 and TRBJ1-2; unclear D gene. Per the germline V gene, CDR1 is SGDLS and CDR2 is YYNGEE. V dropped 0 bases and J dropped 3 bases, with 6 bases sitting between them. This CDR3 is 13 amino acids long. The CDR3: CASSVVGYYGYTF. As DNA, the CDR3 is TGTGCCAGCAGCGTAGTGGGGTACTATGGCTACACCTTC.

V gene TRBV6-5 combines with J gene TRBJ2-2, with 9 positions matching TRBD2. After removal of 1 base from V and 4 bases from J, the junction contained 4 bases not matched to a gene. Looked up from germline, CDR1 is MNHEY and CDR2 is SVGAGI. The CDR3 covers 16 residues. The CDR3 bases are TGTGCCAGCAGTTACTATCGCGGGGGGGGCACCGGGGAGCTGTTTTTT. Protein sequence: CASSYYRGGGTGELFF.

The chain uses TRBV2 and TRBJ2-1; unclear D gene. The germline V and J ends were trimmed by 4 bases and 6 bases, with 4 bases remaining between them. Germline CDR1 reads SNHLY; CDR2 reads FYNNEI. The CDR3 is 11 residues long. CDR3 in amino acids: CASSVRNEQFF. CDR3 sequence (DNA): TGTGCCAGCAGTGTTCGCAATGAGCAGTTCTTC.

V is TRBV5-1 and J is TRBJ2-3; TRBD1 agrees at 8 bases. The germline V gene encodes CDR1 SGHRS and CDR2 YFSETQ. The V gene end was trimmed by 7 bases and the J gene end by 2 bases; junction bases not matched to a gene: 9. This CDR3 has 15 amino acids. CDR3 sequence reads: CASRDRGIYTDTQYF. The CDR3 region has the DNA TGCGCCAGCCGTGACAGGGGAATCTACACAGATACGCAGTATTTT.

V gene TRBV7-2 combines with J gene TRBJ1-1, with D possibly TRBD1 on 5 matching bases. The CDR3 runs to 13 residues. CDR1 and CDR2 (germline): SGHTA, FQGNSA. Trimming pared 5 bases from V and 9 bases from J, leaving 16 bases between. The DNA for the CDR3 is TGTGCCAGCAGCCCGGGGGGGTTTGGGAAAGCTTTCTTT. This translates into CASSPGGFGKAFF.

The chain carries TRBV6-2 or TRBV6-3 and TRBJ1-5; D perhaps matches TRBD1 (6 bases). V was cut by 0 bases and J by 6 bases, with 18 bases left in between. CDR1 and CDR2 (germline): MNHEY, SVGEGT. The CDR3 covers 17 residues. The CDR3 here is CASSYSAGGLAGQPQHF. The CDR3 coding sequence is TGTGCCAGCAGTTACTCAGCGGGGGGGCTAGCGGGTCAGCCCCAGCATTTT.

The rearrangement links TRBV24-1 to TRBJ2-2, with 8 bases that match TRBD1. Germline assignment: CDR1 KGHDR and CDR2 SFDVKD. V dropped 5 bases and J dropped 8; count of bases not matched to a gene: 9. CDR3 size: 15 residues. CDR3 residues: CATSVPGQGAGELFF. In DNA form, the CDR3 reads TGTGCCACCAGTGTCCCCGGACAGGGCGCGGGGGAGCTGTTTTTT.

V gene TRBV6-4 combines with J gene TRBJ1-4; no reliable D call. This CDR3 has 15 amino acids. The V gene lost 7 bases and the J gene lost 3 bases, with 15 bases spanning the gap. Germline CDR1 is MRHNA and CDR2 is SNTAGT. CDR3 sequence (DNA): TGTGCCAGCACCACGGCTAGGGAAGCTAATGAAAAACTGTTTTTT. Protein sequence: CASTTAREANEKLFF.

This clone was observed a single time. V is TRBV6-5 and J is TRBJ2-7; TRBD2 is a possible D gene (6 bases). The length of the CDR3 is 15 residues. Deletions cut 5 bases from V and 3 bases from J, with 17 bases between. Germline CDR1 MNHEY, CDR2 SVGAGI. CDR3 DNA: TGTGCCAGCAGTAGTCCTCAAATCGGGAGCTACGAGCAGTACTTC. It is translated as CASSSPQIGSYEQYF.

The rearrangement links TRBV5-6 to TRBJ1-1; 8 bases match TRBD1. The CDR3 has 16 residues. Unmatched junction bases numbered 16, after V lost 2 bases and J lost 10 bases. The germline V gene has CDR1 SGHDT and CDR2 YYEEEE. CDR3 nucleotides: TGTGCCAGCAGCTTAAGAGGGACAGGCCAATTACTATTAGCTTTCTTT. It encodes CASSLRGTGQLLLAFF.

This chain joins TRBV18 and TRBJ2-3; 10 bases fit TRBD1. V trimming: 5 bases; J trimming: 0 bases; junction bases outside the gene matches: 5. The CDR3 spans 16 residues. Germline V gene data show CDR1 as KGHSH and CDR2 as LQKENI. CDR3 in DNA: TGTGCCAGCTCAACAAAGGGACAGGGGAGCACAGATACGCAGTATTTT. Protein sequence: CASSTKGQGSTDTQYF.

The gene calls are TRBV19 and TRBJ1-2; no firm D call. Germline loops: CDR1 LNHDA, CDR2 SQIVND (reference sequence). The V end was cut by 5 bases, the J end by 4 bases, with 11 bases between. The CDR3 has 13 amino acids. CDR3 nucleotide sequence: TGTGCCAGTAGTTTTACCAGTGGCTATGGCTACACCTTC. Amino acid sequence: CASSFTSGYGYTF.

The chain combines TRBV21-1 with TRBJ1-1. TRBV21-1 is assigned pseudogene status. The CDR3 totals 15 residues. The CDR3 DNA reads as TGTGCCAGCAGCAAAATTAGTACGGCGGTCACTGAAGCTTTCTTT. Its translation: CASSKISTAVTEAFF.

This rearrangement joins TRBV12-3 or TRBV12-4 to TRBJ2-7, with TRBD1 as a possible D gene (6 bases). Between the trimmed V and J ends, which lost 5 bases and 5 bases, there was a span of 13 bases. The CDR3 length is 13 residues. CDR3 loop: CASSIPGTNEQYF. In nucleotides, the CDR3 is TGTGCCAGCAGTATACCGGGGACAAACGAGCAGTACTTC.

This chain uses TRBV6-6 with TRBJ1-2; 7 bases are a match to TRBD1. This CDR3 is built from 14 residues. Germline CDR1 and CDR2: MNHNY and SVGAGI (reference sequence). The V gene end was trimmed by 2 bases and the J gene end by 8 bases; junction bases not matched to a gene: 8. The CDR3 here is CASSYLEQGNGYTF. In DNA, the CDR3 is TGTGCCAGCAGTTACCTCGAACAGGGGAACGGCTACACCTTC.

V is TRBV19 and J is TRBJ1-5; D remains unclear. Trimming pared 3 bases from V and 5 bases from J, leaving 8 bases between. Germline V gene lookup returns CDR1 LNHDA and CDR2 SQIVND (reference sequence). The CDR3 runs 13 residues. In nucleotides, the CDR3 is TGTGCCAGTAGTATTCCCGGATATCAGCCCCAGCATTTT. It encodes CASSIPGYQPQHF.

This chain joins TRBV28 and TRBJ1-1; D is unresolved. CDR3 size: 12 residues. Germline lookup yields CDR1 MDHEN and CDR2 SYDVKM. The CDR3 loop reads CVSFGLNTEAFF. CDR3 nucleotides: TGTGTTTCTTTTGGATTGAACACTGAAGCTTTCTTT.

The chain carries TRBV30 and TRBJ2-3, with TRBD2 identical over 8 bases. In germline, CDR1 is GTSNPN, CDR2 SVGIG (reference sequence). V was pared by 3 bases and J by 2 bases, with 10 bases of the junction left unmatched. CDR3 length: 16 residues. CDR3 in amino acids: CAWSTSGGGYTDTQYF. The CDR3 nucleotides are TGTGCCTGGAGCACGAGCGGGGGCGGTTACACAGATACGCAGTATTTT.

This clone was observed once. The chain carries TRBV7-3 and TRBJ1-1; tentative D call: TRBD1 (5 bases). The CDR3 extends over 13 amino acids. Germline-derived CDR1 and CDR2 are SGHTA and FQGTGA. The V end was cut by 5 bases, the J end by 1 base, with 8 bases between. CDR3 coding DNA: TGTGCCAGCAGCATCGGACAGAACACTGAAGCTTTCTTT. It yields the protein CASSIGQNTEAFF.

This clone was seen only once. The chain combines TRBV6-1 with TRBJ1-2; D possibly corresponds to TRBD1 (5 bases). The CDR3 has 14 amino acids. Trimming pared 0 bases from V and 4 bases from J, leaving 9 bases between. Germline values: CDR1 MNHNS, CDR2 SASEGT. The CDR3 is CASSEAGQLYGYTF. The CDR3 DNA reads as TGTGCCAGCAGTGAAGCGGGGCAGCTCTATGGCTACACCTTC.

The chain has TRBV19 and TRBJ1-4, with a tentative D call TRBD1 (5 bases). The CDR3 has 16 amino acids. Trimming took off 4 bases at V and 7 bases at J, with 19 bases between the two ends. The germline V gene has CDR1 LNHDA and CDR2 SQIVND (reference sequence). CDR3 in amino acids: CASSRGLTRGGEKLFF. In DNA form, the CDR3 reads TGTGCCAGTAGTAGGGGCCTTACCCGAGGTGGTGAAAAACTGTTTTTT.

This rearrangement joins TRBV5-1 to TRBJ2-3, with a weak D call TRBD1 (6 bases). The CDR3 sequence is 13 residues long. Trimming removed 2 bases from V and 7 bases from J, with 11 bases in between. CDR1 and CDR2 from the germline V gene are SGHRS and YFSETQ. The CDR3 loop is CASSLTGSYTQYF. The CDR3 DNA follows: TGCGCCAGCAGCTTAACAGGGTCATATACGCAGTATTTT.

The V call is TRBV3-1 (or the pseudogene TRBV3-2), the J call TRBJ2-6; the D gene could be TRBD1 or TRBD2 (5 bases each). The CDR3 is made up of 15 amino acids. The V gene lost 10 bases and the J gene lost 4 bases, with 17 bases spanning the gap. Germline V gene lookup returns CDR1 LGHDT and CDR2 YNNKEL (reference sequence). DNA for the CDR3: TGTGCCACGGCCCCGGGGACGGGCGGGGCCAACGTCCTGACTTTC. It translates to CATAPGTGGANVLTF.

This chain connects TRBV6-5 to TRBJ2-5; D is undetermined. Germline-derived CDR1 and CDR2 are MNHEY and SVGAGI. CDR3 length: 14 amino acids. The germline V and J ends were trimmed by 0 bases and 2 bases, with 7 bases remaining between them. CDR3 sequence reads: CASSYSRPQETQYF. CDR3 coding DNA: TGTGCCAGCAGTTACTCTCGGCCACAAGAGACCCAGTACTTC.

V and J are TRBV7-2 and TRBJ1-2; D call uncertain. The CDR3 runs to 15 residues. V lost 4 bases to trimming and J lost 2 bases, with 14 bases between them. CDR1 SGHTA and CDR2 FQGNSA come from the germline V gene. The CDR3 is CASSSYSGRNYGYTF. The CDR3 region has the DNA TGTGCCAGCAGCTCCTACTCTGGTAGGAACTATGGCTACACCTTC.

In its sample, this clone was seen once. This chain links TRBV5-4 with TRBJ2-7; no clear D gene. Trimming cost V 0 bases and J 6 bases, with 16 bases left between them. The germline V gene encodes CDR1 SGHNT and CDR2 YYREEE (reference sequence). This CDR3 comprises 15 residues. The CDR3 region has the DNA TGTGCCAGCAGCTTGGTTGCAGCCCTCAAAGGCGAGCAGTACTTC. This sequence encodes CASSLVAALKGEQYF.

CDR3 protein: CASSSDGYNYGYTF. The CDR3 nucleotides are TGTGCCAGCAGCTCGGACGGATATAACTATGGCTACACCTTC. This chain links TRBV7-2 with TRBJ1-2; D not certain. CDR3 size: 14 residues. Germline V gives CDR1 SGHTA, CDR2 FQGNSA. V was cut by 4 bases and J by 1 base, with 10 bases left in between. Variable domain in full (rest from reference TRBV7-2 and TRBJ1-2): GAGVSQSPSNKVTEKGKDVELRCDPISGHTALYWYRQSLGQGLEFLIYFQGNSAPDKSGLPSDRFSAERTGGSVSTLTIQRTQQEDSAVYLCASSSDGYNYGYTFGSGTRLTVV.

The V and J genes are TRBV3-1 (or the pseudogene TRBV3-2) and TRBJ2-2; possibly TRBD1 for D (6 bases). Germline assignment: CDR1 LGHDT and CDR2 YNNKEL (reference sequence). The ends were cut back, 6 bases at V and 6 bases at J, with 11 bases in the middle. There are 13 residues in the CDR3. Written as DNA, the CDR3 is TGTGCCAGCAGTCTTGGACAGTCCGGGGAGCTGTTTTTT. It specifies CASSLGQSGELFF.